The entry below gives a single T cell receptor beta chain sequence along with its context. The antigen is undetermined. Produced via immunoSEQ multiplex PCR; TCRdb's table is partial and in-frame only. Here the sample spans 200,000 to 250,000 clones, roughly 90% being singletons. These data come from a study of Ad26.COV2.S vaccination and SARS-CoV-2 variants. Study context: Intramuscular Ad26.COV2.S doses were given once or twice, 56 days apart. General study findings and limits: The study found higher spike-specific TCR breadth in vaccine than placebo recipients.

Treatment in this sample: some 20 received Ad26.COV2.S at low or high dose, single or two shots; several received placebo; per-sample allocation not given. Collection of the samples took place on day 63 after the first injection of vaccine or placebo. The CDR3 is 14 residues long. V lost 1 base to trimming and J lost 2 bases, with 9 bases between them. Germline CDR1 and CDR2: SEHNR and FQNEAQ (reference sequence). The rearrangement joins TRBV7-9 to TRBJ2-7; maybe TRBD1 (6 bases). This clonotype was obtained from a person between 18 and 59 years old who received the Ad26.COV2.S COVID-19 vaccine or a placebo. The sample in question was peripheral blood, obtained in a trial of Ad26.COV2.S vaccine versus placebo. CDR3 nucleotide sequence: TGTGCCAGCAGCTTAGTGGACAGCCCCTACGAGCAGTACTTC. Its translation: CASSLVDSPYEQYF. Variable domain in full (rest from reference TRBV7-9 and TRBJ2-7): DTGVSQNPRHKITKRGQNVTFRCDPISEHNRLYWYRQTLGQGPEFLTYFQNEAQLEKSRLLSDRFSAERPKGSFSTLEIQRTEQGDSAMYLCASSLVDSPYEQYFGPGTRLTVT.